This T cell receptor beta chain is drawn from a study of shared clonotypes between healthy human individuals. Study overall: Donors, aged 18 to 49, were a couple of women and three men.

The assay was run at deep level. This table comes from immunoSEQ multiplex PCR, and its TCRdb copy is limited to in-frame clones, with some not included. The top ten hold around 0.13% of the sample, which has 2 million to 2.5 million clones, 90% to 96% seen once. Overall study results and limits: The generation probabilities recorded for non-shared clonotypes fell below those of clonotypes shared by all four donors.

Worth noting for this clone: What it binds is unknown.

Trimming left V 6 bases short and J 1 base short, with 15 bases between. Germline loops: CDR1 SNHLY, CDR2 FYNNEI. The CDR3 sequence is 15 residues long. J is TRBJ2-5 and V is TRBV2; D is perhaps TRBD1 (6 bases). The TCR comes from a man aged 18 to 29 in good health. Sequenced: naive CD4+ T cells sorted from blood. Subset denoted: CD45RA+ positively selected. CDR3 in amino acids: CASRLELDSQETQYF. The CDR3 nucleotides read TGTGCCAGCAGACTTGAATTGGACAGCCAAGAGACCCAGTACTTC.